These 22 T cell receptor beta chains came from one sample sequenced in a study of shared clonotypes between healthy human individuals. TCRdb's table, derived via immunoSEQ multiplex PCR, lists solely in-frame clones and lacks some. The sample holds about 470,000 clones, around 79% seen once. The sequenced sample was PBMCs. Receptors originate from a woman in her thirties or forties in good health. Some clones in this sample may be carry-over from other donors' samples.

The chain uses TRBV11-3 and TRBJ2-3; tentatively, D is TRBD2 (5 bases). V was pared by 0 bases and J by 0 bases, with 16 bases between. Germline CDR1 reads SGHNT; CDR2 reads YENEEA. This CDR3 is 18 amino acids long. The CDR3 nucleotides read TGTGCCAGCAGCTTAGAGACGACTATCGGGATCAGCACAGATACGCAGTATTTT. Protein product: CASSLETTIGISTDTQYF.

This clone appeared once. The chain carries TRBV7-9 and TRBJ2-1; D possibly uses TRBD1 or TRBD2 (5 bases each). The CDR3 consists of 14 residues. V was trimmed by 5 bases and J by 8 bases, leaving 16 bases between them. CDR1 and CDR2 (germline): SEHNR, FQNEAQ (reference sequence). The CDR3 DNA sequence: TGTGCCAGCAGCCGTGACCGGGGCTGGTATGAGCAGTTCTTC. It encodes CASSRDRGWYEQFF. Using reference TRBV7-9 and TRBJ2-1 for the parts outside the CDR3, the full variable domain is DTGVSQNPRHKITKRGQNVTFRCDPISEHNRLYWYRQTLGQGPEFLTYFQNEAQLEKSRLLSDRFSAERPKGSFSTLEIQRTEQGDSAMYLCASSRDRGWYEQFFGPGTRLTVL.

This chain joins TRBV6-5 and TRBJ1-3; D remains ambiguous. The CDR3 consists of 15 residues. Trimming left V 2 bases short and J 0 bases short, with 8 bases between. From germline, CDR1 is MNHEY and CDR2 SVGAGI. The CDR3 DNA reads as TGTGCCAGCAGTTACAGTCAGCACTCTGGAAACACCATATATTTT. It encodes CASSYSQHSGNTIYF.

The V gene is TRBV30, the J gene TRBJ2-3; 10 bases line up with TRBD2. In germline, CDR1 is GTSNPN, CDR2 SVGIG (reference sequence). With V trimmed by 1 base and J by 6 bases, 7 bases remained unmatched. The CDR3 runs to 15 residues. CDR3 nucleotides: TGTGCCTGGAGTGCGCAACTAGCGGGAACCGATACGCAGTATTTT. Amino acid sequence: CAWSAQLAGTDTQYF.

This clone was counted once. Other DNA sequences in this specimen translate into the identical CDR3. The rearrangement links TRBV14 to TRBJ1-1; no reliable D call. V lost 2 bases to trimming and J lost 1 base, with 5 bases between them. The length of the CDR3 is 13 residues. CDR1 and CDR2 (germline): SGHDN, FVKESK. The CDR3 reads CASSQSRNTEAFF. CDR3 DNA sequence: TGTGCCAGCAGCCAATCCAGGAACACTGAAGCTTTCTTT.

Only a few counts were recorded for this clone. The rearrangement links TRBV19 to TRBJ1-1; D remains unclear. Germline V gene data show CDR1 as LNHDA and CDR2 as SQIVND (reference sequence). The CDR3 extends over 13 amino acids. Trimming took off 3 bases at V and 1 base at J, with 6 bases between the two ends. DNA for the CDR3: TGTGCCAGTAGTATGAACACGAACACTGAAGCTTTCTTT. This gives the protein CASSMNTNTEAFF. Together with reference TRBV19 and TRBJ1-1, the CDR3 gives the full variable domain: DGGITQSPKYLFRKEGQNVTLSCEQNLNHDAMYWYRQDPGQGLRLIYYSQIVNDFQKGDIAEGYSVSREKKESFPLTVTSAQKNPTAFYLCASSMNTNTEAFFGQGTRLTVV.

The chain's CDR3 is CASGSFGGTGNTIYF. In DNA, the CDR3 is TGTGCCAGCGGTTCGTTCGGGGGAACTGGAAACACCATATATTTT. This rearrangement joins TRBV7-3 to TRBJ1-3; D might be TRBD1 (5 bases). CDR1 is SGHTA, CDR2 FQGTGA, per germline. V lost 8 bases and J 2 bases, leaving 16 bases between the germline ends. There are 15 residues in the CDR3. The complete variable domain, with remaining parts taken from reference TRBV7-3 and TRBJ1-3, reads GAGVSQTPSNKVTEKGKYVELRCDPISGHTALYWYRQSLGQGPEFLIYFQGTGAADDSGLPNDRFFAVRPEGSVSTLKIQRTERGDSAVYLCASGSFGGTGNTIYFGEGSWLTVV.

This clone was found a few times. The chain carries TRBV15 and TRBJ2-1; TRBD2 agrees at 13 bases. The CDR3 extends over 19 amino acids. J lost 6 bases, V lost 3 bases, and 14 bases had no gene match. Germline CDR1 LNHNV, CDR2 YYDKDF (reference sequence). CDR3 loop: CATSSALLAGGEIGNEQFF. The CDR3 nucleotides are TGTGCCACCAGCAGTGCATTACTAGCGGGAGGGGAAATTGGCAATGAGCAGTTCTTC.

This clone was seen a handful of times. The rearrangement links TRBV7-2 to TRBJ1-2, with TRBD1 matching over 9 bases. Germline CDR1 is SGHTA and CDR2 is FQGNSA. V lost 5 bases, J lost 7 bases, and 14 bases stayed unmatched. This CDR3 is 16 amino acids long. This chain's CDR3 is CASSPIGGQGFSGYTF. The CDR3 bases are TGTGCCAGCAGCCCAATCGGGGGACAGGGATTCAGTGGCTACACCTTC.

The rearrangement links TRBV5-4 to TRBJ1-4; TRBD1 matches at 9 bases. The trim removed 6 bases at V and 8 bases at J, leaving 5 bases unmatched. From germline, CDR1 is SGHNT and CDR2 YYREEE (reference sequence). This CDR3 is built from 13 residues. The CDR3 region is CASTGQGDEKLFF. In DNA, the CDR3 is TGTGCCAGCACGGGACAGGGAGACGAAAAACTGTTTTTT.

The V gene is TRBV27, the J gene TRBJ2-1; D might be TRBD1 (5 bases). Between the trimmed V and J ends, which lost 3 bases and 6 bases, there was a span of 15 bases. Germline CDR1 and CDR2: MNHEY and SMNVEV (reference sequence). CDR3 length equals 15 residues. The CDR3, as DNA: TGTGCCAGCAGTTTTGGACCAGGGTGGGGCAATGAGCAGTTCTTC. Amino acid sequence: CASSFGPGWGNEQFF.

There are a few counts of this clone. One end of the junction does not line up with germline, which may come from a read error. The V call is TRBV14, the J call TRBJ1-1; no clear D. The CDR3 consists of 11 residues. Germline CDR1 and CDR2: SGHDN and FVKESK. The CDR3 region has the DNA TGTGCCAGCGGCCAGAACACTGAAGCTTTCTTT. This gives the protein CASGQNTEAFF. The full variable domain, rest sourced from reference TRBV14 and TRBJ1-1, is EAGVTQFPSHSVIEKGQTVTLRCDPISGHDNLYWYRRVMGKEIKFLLHFVKESKQDESGMPNNRFLAERTGGTYSTLKVQPAELEDSGVYFCASGQNTEAFFGQGTRLTVV.

The rearrangement links TRBV5-1 to TRBJ2-6, with TRBD1 matching 9 bases. V was pared by 4 bases and J by 0 bases, with 5 bases of the junction left unmatched. The CDR3 consists of 17 residues. CDR1 SGHRS and CDR2 YFSETQ come from the germline V gene. The CDR3: CASSPGTGRSGANVLTF. In DNA form, the CDR3 reads TGCGCCAGCAGCCCCGGGACAGGGCGCTCTGGGGCCAACGTCCTGACTTTC.

The CDR3 coding sequence is TGTGCCAGCAGCCCCGGGCCGTTTGAGGGCAACAATGAGCAGTTCTTC. It is translated as CASSPGPFEGNNEQFF. The chain joins TRBV11-1 to TRBJ2-1; a weak D match, TRBD2 (5 bases). Trimming pared 5 bases from V and 5 bases from J, leaving 19 bases between. This CDR3 spans 16 amino acids. Germline V CDR1 and CDR2: SGHAT, FQDESV (reference sequence).

The chain is built from TRBV11-3 and TRBJ2-1; D might be TRBD1 or TRBD2, each matching 5 bases. This CDR3 contains 17 residues. V was pared by 1 base and J by 1 base, with 14 bases between. Germline-derived CDR1 and CDR2 are SGHNT and YENEEA. CDR3 in DNA: TGTGCCAGCAGCTTAGCACCCCCAGGGAGTTCCTACAATGAGCAGTTCTTC. This encodes CASSLAPPGSSYNEQFF.

This clone occurred a few times. The chain combines TRBV7-9 with TRBJ1-2, with no clear D. CDR1 and CDR2 from the germline V gene are SEHNR and FQNEAQ (reference sequence). CDR3 size: 12 residues. Trimming took off 4 bases at V and 5 bases at J, with 8 bases between the two ends. The CDR3 is CASSSAYYGYTF. In nucleotides, the CDR3 is TGTGCCAGCAGCTCAGCGTATTATGGCTACACCTTC.

The chain uses TRBV7-2 and TRBJ2-2; 7 nucleotides match TRBD2. There are 17 residues in the CDR3. Germline CDR1 reads SGHTA; CDR2 reads FQGNSA. V shed 5 bases and J 4 bases; nucleotides not matched to a gene: 13. The CDR3 reads CASSPIRFAGVTGELFF. The CDR3 nucleotides are TGTGCCAGCAGCCCCATCAGGTTTGCGGGAGTCACCGGGGAGCTGTTTTTT.

The chain recombines TRBV5-4 with TRBJ2-1, with 8 bases lining up with TRBD2. The germline CDR1 and CDR2 sequences are SGHNT and YYREEE (reference sequence). The CDR3 sequence is 12 residues long. J gave up 10 bases and V 5 bases, and 5 bases lay outside the gene matches. The CDR3 sequence: CASRLAGREQFF. The CDR3, as DNA: TGTGCCAGCAGATTAGCGGGAAGAGAGCAGTTCTTC.

The chain couples TRBV27 to TRBJ2-5, with D tentatively TRBD1 (5 bases). V lost 5 bases, J lost 5 bases, and 21 bases lay in between. This CDR3 is built from 16 residues. Germline V gene sequence: CDR1 MNHEY, CDR2 SMNVEV (reference sequence). The CDR3 sequence is CASSPQGPRWWETQYF. The CDR3 nucleotides are TGTGCCAGCAGTCCCCAGGGCCCCCGGTGGTGGGAGACCCAGTACTTC.

This clone was seen only a few times. The sample carries other DNA sequences with the same CDR3. This chain connects TRBV7-9 to TRBJ1-2; D call uncertain. This CDR3 comprises 12 residues. With 5 bases removed from V and 3 bases from J, the gap between germline ends came to 7 bases. Per the germline V gene, CDR1 is SEHNR and CDR2 is FQNEAQ (reference sequence). The DNA for the CDR3 is TGTGCCAGCAGCCTCGGTGACTATGGCTACACCTTC. It encodes CASSLGDYGYTF. Complete variable domain (other parts from reference TRBV7-9 and TRBJ1-2): DTGVSQNPRHKITKRGQNVTFRCDPISEHNRLYWYRQTLGQGPEFLTYFQNEAQLEKSRLLSDRFSAERPKGSFSTLEIQRTEQGDSAMYLCASSLGDYGYTFGSGTRLTVV.

The chain combines TRBV19 with TRBJ2-2; the match to TRBD1 covers 9 bases. The germline V gene encodes CDR1 LNHDA and CDR2 SQIVND (reference sequence). Trimming cost V 7 bases and J 6 bases; bases outside gene matches: 9. The length of the CDR3 is 15 residues. The CDR3 is CASNPGQGWSGELFF. Here the CDR3 DNA reads TGTGCCAGTAACCCAGGACAGGGGTGGTCCGGGGAGCTGTTTTTT.

The V and J genes are TRBV2 and TRBJ2-2, with no clear D. This CDR3 contains 15 residues. V dropped 2 bases and J dropped 4 bases, with 11 bases sitting between them. Germline-derived CDR1 and CDR2 are SNHLY and FYNNEI. The CDR3 protein is CASSEPPAATGELFF. CDR3 sequence (DNA): TGTGCCAGCAGTGAACCCCCGGCGGCCACCGGGGAGCTGTTTTTT. Drawing the rest from reference TRBV2 and TRBJ2-2, the complete variable domain is EPEVTQTPSHQVTQMGQEVILRCVPISNHLYFYWYRQILGQKVEFLVSFYNNEISEKSEIFDDQFSVERPDGSNFTLKIRSTKLEDSAMYFCASSEPPAATGELFFGEGSRLTVL.